The source of this T cell receptor beta chain is a study of shared clonotypes between healthy human individuals. Using immunoSEQ multiplex PCR, the repertoire was profiled, and TCRdb retains in-frame clones only, with some absent. The sample contains about 1 million clones, roughly 70% of which appear only once. There are 11 residues in the CDR3. Trimming removed 3 bases at V and 8 bases at J, with 6 bases between. In germline, CDR1 is SGHDN, CDR2 FVKESK. This clone has just a few counts. Each donor was a Caucasian adult residing in Nashville, Tennessee. Sequenced input: memory CD4+ T cells sorted from blood. Subset in this sample: CD45RA-negative fraction. This TCR was sampled from a man younger than 35 in good health. The chain recombines TRBV14 with TRBJ2-3; no clear D. The CDR3 is CASSQMGTQYF. In DNA, the CDR3 is TGTGCCAGCAGCCAGATGGGTACGCAGTATTTT.